This paragraph covers one TCR beta chain sequence. The antigen is not known. The sample originates from a study of vaccination effects on CD4 cells after COVID-19. Study in general: The ViraFEST assay expanded antigen-specific CD4+ T cells with viral peptide pools before sequencing.

Isolation of CD4+ T cells took place after less than twelve days of culture. Study-wide findings and caveats: By a late point after vaccination, infection- and vaccine-induced clones had shrunk markedly through clonal contraction.

CDR3 length equals 16 residues. Trimming cost V 6 bases and J 0 bases; bases outside gene matches: 5. CDR1 and CDR2 (germline): MDHEN, SYDVKM. Sequencing used immunoSEQ multiplex PCR; TCRdb keeps in-frame clones, though not all of them. The table includes under 60,000 clones, 50% to 80% detected once. The receptor comes from a human donor who received a COVID-19 vaccine. The V call is TRBV28, the J call TRBJ2-1, with 10 bases aligning to TRBD1. The source material was CD4+ T cells from PBMCs cultured without peptide, sampled before COVID-19 vaccination. The CDR3 DNA is TGTGCCAGCAGAAGTAGACAGGGGGCCTCCTACAATGAGCAGTTCTTC. This gives the protein CASRSRQGASYNEQFF.